Below, one TCR beta chain is given with its context. Its antigen is unknown. This record belongs to a study of cytomegalovirus exposure and HLA in healthy donors. The PCR employed 60 Vbeta primers together with 13 Jbeta primers. The repertoire was sequenced with immunoSEQ multiplex PCR; TCRdb's copy has only in-frame clones and lacks some. Of fewer than 150,000 clones in the sample, approximately 83% were seen once. Whole-study results and caveats: Roughly uniform depth of sequencing across donors was assumed in presence/absence analyses.

Sequencing was carried out using PBMCs. The sequence was collected from a man in his forties in good health and CMV-seropositive.

CDR3 residues: CASVWANTEAFF. In nucleotides, the CDR3 is TGTGCTAGTGTTTGGGCGAACACTGAAGCTTTCTTT. The chain joins TRBV12-5 to TRBJ1-1; D unresolved. The CDR3 covers 12 residues. V was clipped by 7 bases and J by 1 base, with 7 bases between them. CDR1 is LGHNT and CDR2 is FRNRAP in the germline V gene. The full variable domain, in which reference TRBV12-5 and TRBJ1-1 provide the parts outside the CDR3, is DARVTQTPRHKVTEMGQEVTMRCQPILGHNTVFWYRQTMMQGLELLAYFRNRAPLDDSGMPKDRFSAEMPDATLATLKIQPSEPRDSAVYFCASVWANTEAFFGQGTRLTVV.